Listed below are T cell receptor beta chains from one sample, sequenced in a study of control samples from healthy donors and cancer patients. TCRdb's copy holds only in-frame clones and misses some; the assay was immunoSEQ multiplex PCR. The repertoire has some 110,000 clones, more than 75% of them found once; the top ten carry 2% to 3%. What was sequenced was blood. These receptors all come from a woman in her seventies in good health. Each CDR3 is given with its conserved first and last residue. D genes are given only for firm matches. Only some rows state a clone size, as once, few, many or a class for expanded clones.

length	V	D	J	size	DNA	CDR3
16	TRBV29-1	TRBD2	TRBJ2-1	NA	TGCAGCGTTGACGCCCCAGCGGGGGGGCTCTTCAATGAGCAGTTCTTC	CSVDAPAGGLFNEQFF
12	TRBV7-4	NA	TRBJ2-5	NA	TGTGCCAGCAGCTTATATGAGGAGACCCAGTACTTC	CASSLYEETQYF
15	TRBV7-2	NA	TRBJ1-1	NA	TGTGCCAGCAGCTTAGACGGGGCACGGGGCACTGAAGCTTTCTTT	CASSLDGARGTEAFF
13	TRBV2	NA	TRBJ1-6	NA	TGTGCCAGCAGTCGACAGGAAACTTCACCCCTCCACTTT	CASSRQETSPLHF
18	TRBV4-3	NA	TRBJ2-1	NA	TGCGCCAGCAGCCAAGATAGGGGCAGTAGGAGGACCTACAATGAGCAGTTCTTC	CASSQDRGSRRTYNEQFF
14	TRBV7-2	NA	TRBJ1-5	NA	TGTGCCAGCAGCTTATCAAGGACCCCTCAGCCCCAGCATTTT	CASSLSRTPQPQHF
14	TRBV11-2	TRBD1	TRBJ2-7	once	TGTGCCAGCAGCTTAAATCCAGGGGGCTACGAGCAGTACTTC	CASSLNPGGYEQYF
12	TRBV3-1/TRBV3-2	NA	TRBJ1-2	NA	TGTGCCAGCAGCGGGACCAACTATGGCTACACCTTC	CASSGTNYGYTF
16	TRBV4-1	TRBD2	TRBJ2-1	NA	TGCGCCAGCAGCCTCGATGGGCGGGGGGGAAACAATGAGCAGTTCTTC	CASSLDGRGGNNEQFF
14	TRBV7-9	NA	TRBJ2-2	NA	TGTGCCACCACTCACCGCTCAGACACCGGGGAGCTGTTTTTT	CATTHRSDTGELFF
14	TRBV27	NA	TRBJ2-2	NA	TGTGCCAGCGTCGCAGGGGAGGAAACCGGGGAGCTGTTTTTT	CASVAGEETGELFF
12	TRBV4-3	TRBD1	TRBJ1-2	NA	TGCGCCAGTTGGGACAGGGGATGGGGCTACACCTTC	CASWDRGWGYTF
11	TRBV30	NA	TRBJ1-2	NA	TGTGCCTGGAGACCGCGGTTGGGCTACACCTTC	CAWRPRLGYTF
16	TRBV5-5	TRBD1	TRBJ2-5	NA	TGTGCCAGCAGCGGGGGGCGGCAGGGGGCGGGGGAGACCCAGTACTTC	CASSGGRQGAGETQYF
15	TRBV4-3	NA	TRBJ1-5	once	TGCGCCAGCAGCCAAGATCATGGGGACAATCAGCCCCAGCATTTT	CASSQDHGDNQPQHF
17	TRBV5-1	NA	TRBJ1-4	NA	TGCGCCAGCAGCTCCGGACAACAGACCGCAACTAATGAAAAACTGTTTTTT	CASSSGQQTATNEKLFF
16	TRBV7-2	TRBD2	TRBJ2-5	NA	TGTGCCAGCAGCTTCGTTAGCGGGGGTAGGCAAGAGACCCAGTACTTC	CASSFVSGGRQETQYF
12	TRBV6-2/TRBV6-3	NA	TRBJ2-7	NA	TGTGCCAGCAGTGTAGGAGGCTACGAGCAGTACTTC	CASSVGGYEQYF
14	TRBV7-2	NA	TRBJ2-1	NA	TGTGCCAGCAGCTTAGGGGGACTTAACAATGAGCAGTTCTTC	CASSLGGLNNEQFF
14	TRBV5-1	NA	TRBJ1-2	NA	TGCGCCAGCAGCCCTGGGGAGGGTGGCTATGGCTACACCTTC	CASSPGEGGYGYTF
14	TRBV24-1	NA	TRBJ2-1	NA	TGTGCCACCAGTGATCCCCGACCTCCTTGGGAGCAGTTCTTC	CATSDPRPPWEQFF
15	TRBV5-1	TRBD2	TRBJ2-1	NA	TGCGCCAGCAGCTTGAGGGCTAGCGGGGGGAATGAGCAGTTCTTC	CASSLRASGGNEQFF
14	TRBV19	NA	TRBJ1-5	few	TGTGCCAGTAGTATAAGCGGCGGGAATCAGCCCCAGCATTTT	CASSISGGNQPQHF
13	TRBV10-3	NA	TRBJ1-2	NA	TGTGCCATCAGTGAGTCATATGGGCATGGCTACACCTTC	CAISESYGHGYTF
15	TRBV3-1/TRBV3-2	TRBD2	TRBJ2-1	few	TGTGCCAGCAGCCCATTAAGCGGGGCCTACAATGAGCAGTTCTTC	CASSPLSGAYNEQFF
15	TRBV7-2	NA	TRBJ2-7	NA	TGTGCCAGCAGCTTAGGGGGAGCAGGGTCCTACGAGCAGTACTTC	CASSLGGAGSYEQYF
15	TRBV3-1/TRBV3-2	NA	TRBJ1-2	NA	TGTGCCAGCAGCCCTTGGGGCAGTGAATTGACTGGCTACACCTTC	CASSPWGSELTGYTF
19	TRBV3-1/TRBV3-2	TRBD2	TRBJ2-1	NA	TGTGCCAGCAGCCGAAAACTAGCGGGGGGGCCGGGCTCCTACAATGAGCAGTTCTTC	CASSRKLAGGPGSYNEQFF
17	TRBV12-2	NA	TRBJ1-6	few	TGTGCAAGTCGCTTAGCGCTGGCACCCAGGGAGGATTCACCCCTCCACTTT	CASRLALAPREDSPLHF
16	TRBV5-1	TRBD1	TRBJ2-1	NA	TGCGCCAGCAGCTTGGCCGAGAACAGGGGGAACAATGAGCAGTTCTTC	CASSLAENRGNNEQFF